This T cell receptor (beta chain) derives from a study of technical replicates of blood from several donors. Some clones are missing from TCRdb's copy, which holds only in-frame ones; the method was immunoSEQ multiplex PCR. The sample includes about 70,000 clones, over 85% of them seen just once. The V and J ends lost 7 bases and 3 bases respectively, with 10 bases between them. The CDR3 contains 12 residues. Germline CDR1 and CDR2: MNHNS and SASEGT. The sequenced sample consisted of T cells isolated from PBMCs. The chain joins TRBV6-1 to TRBJ2-7; D gene ambiguous. The TCR comes from a human donor in good health. Here the CDR3 reads CASIQGVYEQYF. CDR3 DNA: TGTGCCAGCATTCAAGGAGTCTACGAGCAGTACTTC.